This T cell receptor beta chain was documented in a study of T cell responses to AZD1222 COVID-19 vaccine. Method: immunoSEQ multiplex PCR; TCRdb's copy keeps in-frame clones and lacks some. The sample records about 84,000 clones, 80% to 90% being singletons. The CDR3 has 15 residues. From germline, CDR1 is KGHSH and CDR2 LQKENI. The V and J ends lost 2 bases and 0 bases respectively, with 10 bases between them. Here the sequenced sample was peripheral blood, taken 28 days after the second AZD1222 dose. The receptor's source is an adult who received the AZD1222 COVID-19 vaccine. The V and J genes are TRBV18 and TRBJ1-2; D is undetermined. In DNA form, the CDR3 reads TGTGCCAGCTCACCATTAGGATCTCCTAACTATGGCTACACCTTC. It encodes CASSPLGSPNYGYTF. Together with reference TRBV18 and TRBJ1-2, the CDR3 gives the full variable domain: NAGVMQNPRHLVRRRGQEARLRCSPMKGHSHVYWYRQLPEEGLKFMVYLQKENIIDESGMPKERFSAEFPKEGPSILRIQQVVRGDSAAYFCASSPLGSPNYGYTFGSGTRLTVV.